The T cell receptor beta chain described here comes from a study of T cell responses to AZD1222 COVID-19 vaccine. This CDR3 has 13 residues. Germline V gives CDR1 SGHRS, CDR2 YFSETQ. The V end lost 5 bases, the J end lost 2 bases, and 5 bases lay between the germline ends. Sequencing used immunoSEQ multiplex PCR; TCRdb keeps in-frame clones, though not all of them. The sample lists about 140,000 clones, 90% to 95% occurring once. The sequence derives from an adult who had recovered from COVID-19. The specimen was peripheral blood, collected after recovery from COVID-19. V and J are TRBV5-1 and TRBJ2-6; the D is unclear. CDR3 in amino acids: CASRETGANVLTF. CDR3 coding DNA: TGCGCCAGCAGGGAAACTGGGGCCAACGTCCTGACTTTC.